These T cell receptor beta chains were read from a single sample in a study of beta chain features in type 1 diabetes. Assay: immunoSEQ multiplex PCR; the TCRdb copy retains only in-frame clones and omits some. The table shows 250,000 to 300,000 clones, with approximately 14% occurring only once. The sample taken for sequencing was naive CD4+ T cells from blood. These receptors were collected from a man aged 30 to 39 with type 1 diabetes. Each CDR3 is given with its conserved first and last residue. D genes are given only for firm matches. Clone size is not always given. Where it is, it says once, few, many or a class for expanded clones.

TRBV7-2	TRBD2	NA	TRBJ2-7	CASQLAGAYEQYF	TGTGCCAGCCAACTAGCGGGGGCGTACGAGCAGTACTTC
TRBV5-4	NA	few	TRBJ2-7	CASSSLLANEQYF	TGTGCCAGCAGCTCCCTACTAGCAAACGAGCAGTACTTC
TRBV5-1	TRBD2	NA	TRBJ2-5	CASTLGIAGDETQYF	TGCGCCAGCACCCTTGGAATAGCGGGAGACGAGACCCAGTACTTC
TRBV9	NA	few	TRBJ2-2	CASSRIGTGTGELFF	TGTGCCAGCAGCCGTATAGGCACAGGCACCGGGGAGCTGTTTTTT
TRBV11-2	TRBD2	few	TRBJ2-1	CASTNSGRASDEQFF	TGTGCCAGCACCAATAGCGGGAGGGCCTCGGATGAGCAGTTCTTC
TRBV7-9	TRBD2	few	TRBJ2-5	CASSASGRAGETQYF	TGTGCCAGCAGCGCTAGCGGGAGGGCCGGGGAGACCCAGTACTTC
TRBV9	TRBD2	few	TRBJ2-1	CASSVGISGSLLLYNEQFF	TGTGCCAGCAGCGTAGGAATTAGCGGGAGTTTACTTTTGTACAATGAGCAGTTCTTC
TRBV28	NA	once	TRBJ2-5	CASSLEGTETQYF	TGTGCCAGCAGTTTAGAGGGTACGGAGACCCAGTACTTC
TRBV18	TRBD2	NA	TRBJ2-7	CASSRLAYSYEQYF	TGTGCCAGCTCGAGACTAGCGTACTCCTACGAGCAGTACTTC
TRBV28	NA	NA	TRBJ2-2	CASKGLLNTGELFF	TGTGCCAGCAAGGGACTTCTGAACACCGGGGAGCTGTTTTTT
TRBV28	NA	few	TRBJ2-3	CASSAGGGTDTQYF	TGTGCCAGCAGTGCCGGCGGGGGCACAGATACGCAGTATTTT
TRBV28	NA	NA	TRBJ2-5	CASSFPVRGEETQYF	TGTGCCAGCAGTTTCCCTGTCAGGGGGGAAGAGACCCAGTACTTC
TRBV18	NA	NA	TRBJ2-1	CASSPRGIEQFF	TGTGCCAGCTCACCAAGGGGGATTGAGCAGTTCTTC
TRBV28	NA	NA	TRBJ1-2	CASSDRNYGYTF	TGTGCCAGCAGTGACAGAAACTATGGCTACACCTTC
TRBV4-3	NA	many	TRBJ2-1	CASSQMLGSSYNEQFF	TGCGCCAGCAGCCAGATGCTAGGGAGCTCCTACAATGAGCAGTTCTTC
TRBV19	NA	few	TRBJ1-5	CASSIGRTQHF	TGTGCCAGTAGTATTGGGCGTACCCAGCATTTT
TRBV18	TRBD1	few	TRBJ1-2	CASSPNDRGHGYGYTF	TGTGCCAGCTCACCAAACGACAGGGGGCACGGCTATGGCTACACCTTC
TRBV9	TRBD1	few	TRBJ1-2	CASSKTGGAGYGYTF	TGTGCCAGCAGTAAGACAGGGGGCGCGGGATATGGCTACACCTTC
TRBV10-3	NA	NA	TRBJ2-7	CAISVTPRAGNSYEQYF	TGTGCCATCAGTGTAACCCCCCGAGCGGGCAACTCCTACGAGCAGTACTTC
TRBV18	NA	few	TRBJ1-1	CASSPGEGASSNTEAFF	TGTGCCAGCTCACCAGGTGAGGGAGCCAGCTCGAACACTGAAGCTTTCTTT
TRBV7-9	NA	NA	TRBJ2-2	CASSLSLPGARELFF	TGTGCCAGCAGCTTAAGTCTGCCGGGAGCCCGGGAGCTGTTTTTT
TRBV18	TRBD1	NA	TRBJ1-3	CASSTRDRDLANTIYF	TGTGCCAGCTCAACCCGGGACAGGGATCTCGCAAACACCATATATTTT
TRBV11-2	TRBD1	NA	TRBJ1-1	CASSADRVRNTEAFF	TGTGCCAGCAGCGCCGACAGGGTAAGAAACACTGAAGCTTTCTTT
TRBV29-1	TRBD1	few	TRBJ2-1	CSVEFFRGQGGRRFSYNEQFF	TGCAGCGTTGAATTCTTTAGGGGGCAGGGCGGGCGTCGGTTTTCCTACAATGAGCAGTTCTTC
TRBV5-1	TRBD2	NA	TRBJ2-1	CASSSELAGAGHNEQFF	TGCGCCAGCAGCTCGGAGTTAGCGGGAGCGGGTCACAATGAGCAGTTCTTC
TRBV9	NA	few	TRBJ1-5	CASSTPEGPQHF	TGTGCCAGCAGCACCCCGGAGGGGCCCCAGCATTTT
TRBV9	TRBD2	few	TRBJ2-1	CASSLRVGLASLHEQFF	TGTGCCAGCAGCCTACGAGTGGGACTAGCGTCACTCCATGAGCAGTTCTTC
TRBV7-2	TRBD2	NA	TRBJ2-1	CASSLWGTSGNNEQFF	TGTGCCAGCAGCTTATGGGGGACTAGCGGGAACAATGAGCAGTTCTTC
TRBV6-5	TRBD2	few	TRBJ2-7	CASSPSGTYEQYF	TGTGCCAGCTCACCTAGCGGCACCTACGAGCAGTACTTC
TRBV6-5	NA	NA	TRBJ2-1	CASRSSGYNEQFF	TGTGCCAGCCGGAGTAGCGGTTACAATGAGCAGTTCTTC
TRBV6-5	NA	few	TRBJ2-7	CASSPGVSSYEQYF	TGTGCCAGCAGTCCCGGGGTCAGCTCCTACGAGCAGTACTTC
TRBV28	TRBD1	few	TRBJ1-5	CASSHRQGVYQPQHF	TGTGCCAGCAGTCATCGACAGGGGGTCTATCAGCCCCAGCATTTT
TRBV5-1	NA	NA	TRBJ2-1	CASSFGGGPGGEQFF	TGCGCCAGCAGCTTCGGGGGAGGCCCCGGAGGTGAGCAGTTCTTC
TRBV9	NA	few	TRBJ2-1	CASSVRLVRGEQFF	TGTGCCAGCAGCGTGCGATTAGTTAGAGGTGAGCAGTTCTTC
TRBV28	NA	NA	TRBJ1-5	CASSWGGQPQHF	TGTGCCAGCAGCTGGGGGGGTCAGCCCCAGCATTTT
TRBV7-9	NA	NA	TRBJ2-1	CASSLVRIRGNYNEQFF	TGTGCCAGCAGCTTAGTCAGGATAAGAGGGAACTACAATGAGCAGTTCTTC
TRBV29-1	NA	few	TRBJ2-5	CSVVPNQETQYF	TGCAGCGTTGTTCCAAACCAAGAGACCCAGTACTTC
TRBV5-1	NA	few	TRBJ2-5	CASSLGRSIQETQYF	TGCGCCAGCAGCTTGGGTAGGAGCATCCAAGAGACCCAGTACTTC
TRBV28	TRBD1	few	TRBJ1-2	CASRPTGDYGYTF	TGTGCCAGCAGACCTACAGGGGACTATGGCTACACCTTC